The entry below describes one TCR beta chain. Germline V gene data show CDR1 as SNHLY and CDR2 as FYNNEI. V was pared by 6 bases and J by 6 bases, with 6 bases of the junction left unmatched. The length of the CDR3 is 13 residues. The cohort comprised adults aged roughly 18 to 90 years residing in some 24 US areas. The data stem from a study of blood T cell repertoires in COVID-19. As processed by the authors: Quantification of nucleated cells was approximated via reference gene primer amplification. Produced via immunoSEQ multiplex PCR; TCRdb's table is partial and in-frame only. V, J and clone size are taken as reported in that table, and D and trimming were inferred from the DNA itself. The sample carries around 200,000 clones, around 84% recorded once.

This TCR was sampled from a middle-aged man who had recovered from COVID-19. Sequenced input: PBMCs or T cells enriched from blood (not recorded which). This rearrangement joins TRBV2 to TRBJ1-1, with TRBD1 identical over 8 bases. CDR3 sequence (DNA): TGTGCCAGCAGGTTGACAGGGGTAGCTGAAGCTTTCTTT. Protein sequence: CASRLTGVAEAFF.